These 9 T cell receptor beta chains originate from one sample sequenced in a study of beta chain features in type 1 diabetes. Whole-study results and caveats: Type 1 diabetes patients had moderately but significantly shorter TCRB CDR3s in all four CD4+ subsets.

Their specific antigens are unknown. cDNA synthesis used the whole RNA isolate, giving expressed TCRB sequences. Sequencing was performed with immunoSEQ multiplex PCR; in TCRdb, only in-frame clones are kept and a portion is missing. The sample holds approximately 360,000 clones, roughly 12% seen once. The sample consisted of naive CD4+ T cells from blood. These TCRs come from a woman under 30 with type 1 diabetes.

In DNA, the CDR3 is TGTGCCAGCAGCGCCCAGACAGGGTTTAGCACAGATACGCAGTATTTT. This gives the protein CASSAQTGFSTDTQYF. The chain couples TRBV9 to TRBJ2-3; 7 positions match TRBD1. Germline trimming cut 3 bases from V and 0 bases from J; bases unmatched to any gene: 7. The germline V gene encodes CDR1 SGDLS and CDR2 YYNGEE. The CDR3 contains 16 residues. The full variable domain, rest sourced from reference TRBV9 and TRBJ2-3, is DSGVTQTPKHLITATGQRVTLRCSPRSGDLSVYWYQQSLDQGLQFLIQYYNGEERAKGNILERFSAQQFPDLHSELNLSSLELGDSALYFCASSAQTGFSTDTQYFGPGTRLTVL.

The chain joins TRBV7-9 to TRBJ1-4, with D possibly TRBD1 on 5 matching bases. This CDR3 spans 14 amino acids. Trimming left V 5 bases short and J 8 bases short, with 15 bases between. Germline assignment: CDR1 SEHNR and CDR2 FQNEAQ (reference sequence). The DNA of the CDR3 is TGTGCCAGCAGCGAGCGGGGCGGATGGGAAAAACTGTTTTTT. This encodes CASSERGGWEKLFF.

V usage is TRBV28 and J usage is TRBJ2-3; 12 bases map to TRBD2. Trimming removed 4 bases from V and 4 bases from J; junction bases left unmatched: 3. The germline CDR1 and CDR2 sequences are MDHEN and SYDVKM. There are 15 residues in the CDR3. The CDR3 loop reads CASSSSGRAPDTQYF. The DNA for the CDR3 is TGTGCCAGCAGTTCTAGCGGGAGGGCCCCAGATACGCAGTATTTT.

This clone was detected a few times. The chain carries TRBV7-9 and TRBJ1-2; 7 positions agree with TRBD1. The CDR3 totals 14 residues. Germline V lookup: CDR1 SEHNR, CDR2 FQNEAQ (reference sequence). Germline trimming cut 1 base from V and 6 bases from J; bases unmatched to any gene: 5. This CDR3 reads CASSLGRQGHGYTF. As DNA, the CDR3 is TGTGCCAGCAGCTTAGGAAGACAGGGCCATGGCTACACCTTC. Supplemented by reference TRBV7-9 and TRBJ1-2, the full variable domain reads DTGVSQNPRHKITKRGQNVTFRCDPISEHNRLYWYRQTLGQGPEFLTYFQNEAQLEKSRLLSDRFSAERPKGSFSTLEIQRTEQGDSAMYLCASSLGRQGHGYTFGSGTRLTVV.

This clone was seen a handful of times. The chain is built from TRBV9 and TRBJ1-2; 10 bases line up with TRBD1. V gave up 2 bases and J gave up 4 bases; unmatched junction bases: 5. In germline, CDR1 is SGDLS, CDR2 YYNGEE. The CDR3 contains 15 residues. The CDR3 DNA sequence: TGTGCCAGCAGCGTCACCTGGACAGGGGGCTATGGCTACACCTTC. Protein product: CASSVTWTGGYGYTF. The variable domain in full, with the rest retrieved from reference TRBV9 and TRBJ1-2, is DSGVTQTPKHLITATGQRVTLRCSPRSGDLSVYWYQQSLDQGLQFLIQYYNGEERAKGNILERFSAQQFPDLHSELNLSSLELGDSALYFCASSVTWTGGYGYTFGSGTRLTVV.

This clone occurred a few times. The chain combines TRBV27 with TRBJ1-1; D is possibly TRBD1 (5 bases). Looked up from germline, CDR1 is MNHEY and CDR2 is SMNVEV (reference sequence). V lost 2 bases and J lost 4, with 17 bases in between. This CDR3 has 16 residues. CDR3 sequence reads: CASSLRPGTGGTEAFF. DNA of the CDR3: TGTGCCAGCAGTTTACGTCCAGGGACCGGGGGCACTGAAGCTTTCTTT.

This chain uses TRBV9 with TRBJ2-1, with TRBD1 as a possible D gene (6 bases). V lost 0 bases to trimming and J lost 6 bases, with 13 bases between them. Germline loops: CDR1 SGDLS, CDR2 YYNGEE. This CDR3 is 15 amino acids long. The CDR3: CASSVEGGSRNEQFF. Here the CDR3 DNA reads TGTGCCAGCAGCGTAGAAGGGGGATCCCGCAATGAGCAGTTCTTC. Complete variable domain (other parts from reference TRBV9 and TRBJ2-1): DSGVTQTPKHLITATGQRVTLRCSPRSGDLSVYWYQQSLDQGLQFLIQYYNGEERAKGNILERFSAQQFPDLHSELNLSSLELGDSALYFCASSVEGGSRNEQFFGPGTRLTVL.

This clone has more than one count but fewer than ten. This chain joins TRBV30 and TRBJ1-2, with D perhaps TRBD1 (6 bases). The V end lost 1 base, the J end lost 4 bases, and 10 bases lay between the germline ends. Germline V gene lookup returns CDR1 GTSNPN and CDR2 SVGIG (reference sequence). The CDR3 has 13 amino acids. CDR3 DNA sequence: TGTGCCTGGAGTGCCCAAGGGGGCTATGGCTACACCTTC. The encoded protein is CAWSAQGGYGYTF.

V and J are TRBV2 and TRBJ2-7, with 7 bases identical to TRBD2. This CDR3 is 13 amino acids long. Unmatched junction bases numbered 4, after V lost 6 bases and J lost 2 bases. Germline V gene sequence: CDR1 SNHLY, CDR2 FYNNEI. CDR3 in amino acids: CASRGRGAYEQYF. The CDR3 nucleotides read TGTGCCAGCAGAGGACGGGGGGCCTACGAGCAGTACTTC.